The 27 T cell receptor beta chains below come from one sample, sequenced in a study of blood T cell repertoires in COVID-19. Clones were read by immunoSEQ multiplex PCR, and TCRdb kept only the in-frame ones, dropping some. The table has about 72,000 clones, 70% to 85% seen once. The specimen was peripheral blood. The receptor set was obtained from a man in his 60s with acute or convalescent COVID-19.

The chain uses TRBV5-1 and TRBJ2-3, with 11 bases that match TRBD2. Germline V gene sequence: CDR1 SGHRS, CDR2 YFSETQ. V trimming: 0 bases; J trimming: 3 bases; junction bases outside the gene matches: 9. This CDR3 region has 18 residues. The CDR3 loop reads CASSLGLLAGGVTDTQYF. CDR3 sequence (DNA): TGCGCCAGCAGCTTGGGTCTGCTAGCGGGGGGCGTGACAGATACGCAGTATTTT.

The V gene is TRBV19, the J gene TRBJ1-4; a weak D match, TRBD1 (5 bases). Trimming took 7 bases from V and 5 from J, leaving 17 bases between them. Germline V gene sequence: CDR1 LNHDA, CDR2 SQIVND (reference sequence). This CDR3 spans 15 amino acids. CDR3 in amino acids: CASTDSVTLNEKLFF. The CDR3 DNA reads TGTGCCAGTACCGACAGCGTAACCCTGAATGAAAAACTGTTTTTT. The full variable domain, its missing parts supplied by reference TRBV19 and TRBJ1-4, is DGGITQSPKYLFRKEGQNVTLSCEQNLNHDAMYWYRQDPGQGLRLIYYSQIVNDFQKGDIAEGYSVSREKKESFPLTVTSAQKNPTAFYLCASTDSVTLNEKLFFGSGTQLSVL.

This chain uses TRBV2 with TRBJ1-6; 7 bases agree with TRBD1. CDR3 length equals 14 residues. V was pared by 6 bases and J by 10 bases, with 9 bases of the junction left unmatched. The germline CDR1 and CDR2 sequences are SNHLY and FYNNEI. The CDR3 spells CASSLSNRGSPLHF. CDR3 DNA sequence: TGTGCCAGCAGCCTCTCTAACAGGGGATCACCCCTCCACTTT. The complete variable domain, with remaining parts taken from reference TRBV2 and TRBJ1-6, reads EPEVTQTPSHQVTQMGQEVILRCVPISNHLYFYWYRQILGQKVEFLVSFYNNEISEKSEIFDDQFSVERPDGSNFTLKIRSTKLEDSAMYFCASSLSNRGSPLHFGNGTRLTVT.

This clone was counted a single time. The CDR3 coding sequence is TGTGCCAGCAGCAACGGCAGGGTCAATGGCTACACCTTC. This gives the protein CASSNGRVNGYTF. J is TRBJ1-2 and V is TRBV14, with D perhaps matching TRBD1 (5 bases). CDR3 length: 13 amino acids. Germline-derived CDR1 and CDR2 are SGHDN and FVKESK. V was clipped by 5 bases and J by 6 bases, with 13 bases between them.

This clone was observed a few times. The chain is built from TRBV6-2 or TRBV6-3 and TRBJ2-1, with D maybe TRBD1 (7 bases). Germline V lookup: CDR1 MNHEY, CDR2 SVGEGT. The CDR3 runs 15 residues. V was pared by 0 bases and J by 4 bases, with 10 bases between. The CDR3 sequence: CASSYSEGQYNEQFF. The DNA for the CDR3 is TGTGCCAGCAGTTACTCGGAGGGACAGTACAATGAGCAGTTCTTC.

V is TRBV2 and J is TRBJ2-5; weak D call: TRBD1 (5 bases). V lost 5 bases and J lost 5, with 12 bases in between. Germline V CDR1 and CDR2: SNHLY, FYNNEI. The CDR3 has 13 residues. In DNA, the CDR3 is TGTGCCAGCAGTAGACAGCGTTTCGAGACCCAGTACTTC. Protein sequence: CASSRQRFETQYF.

There are many counts of this clone. The CDR3 reads CASSYSPGTSGGLKDNEQFF. In nucleotides, the CDR3 is TGTGCCAGCAGTTACTCGCCCGGGACTAGCGGGGGCCTAAAAGACAATGAGCAGTTCTTC. The chain recombines TRBV6-2 or TRBV6-3 with TRBJ2-1, with 14 bases identical to TRBD2. Trimming removed 0 bases from V and 5 bases from J; junction bases left unmatched: 12. The CDR3 is made up of 20 amino acids. CDR1 and CDR2 from the germline V gene are MNHEY and SVGEGT.

The gene calls are TRBV6-5 and TRBJ1-3; D gene uncertain. Trimming cost V 6 bases and J 2 bases, with 8 bases left between them. The germline gives CDR1 MNHEY, CDR2 SVGAGI. This CDR3 region has 13 residues. The CDR3 nucleotides are TGTGCCAGCAGCACCGCGGCTGGAAACACCATATATTTT. Protein product: CASSTAAGNTIYF.

This chain connects TRBV5-1 to TRBJ2-1; possible D gene TRBD1, 7 bases. This CDR3 is 14 amino acids long. Trimming removed 3 bases from V and 3 bases from J, with 10 bases in between. CDR1 SGHRS and CDR2 YFSETQ come from the germline V gene. Here the CDR3 reads CASSWGDSYNEQFF. The CDR3 region has the DNA TGCGCCAGCAGCTGGGGGGACAGCTACAATGAGCAGTTCTTC.

V usage is TRBV2 and J usage is TRBJ1-5; the D gene is possibly TRBD1 (6 bases). CDR3 length: 16 amino acids. Germline CDR1 and CDR2: SNHLY and FYNNEI. Trimming removed 8 bases at V and 2 bases at J, with 19 bases between. The CDR3 here is CASQYHRDTRNQPQHF. The DNA for the CDR3 is TGTGCCAGCCAATACCACCGGGACACTCGCAATCAGCCCCAGCATTTT.

The count of this clone is one. This chain joins TRBV7-9 and TRBJ1-3; a weak D match, TRBD1 (5 bases). Between the trimmed V and J ends, which lost 0 bases and 2 bases, there was a span of 11 bases. CDR1 is SEHNR, CDR2 FQNEAQ, per germline (reference sequence). The CDR3 consists of 16 residues. In DNA, the CDR3 is TGTGCCAGCAGCTTAGCCACAGGTTTAGCTGGAAACACCATATATTTT. This translates into CASSLATGLAGNTIYF.

The chain combines TRBV9 with TRBJ1-1; 7 bases are a match to TRBD1. V lost 3 bases, J lost 4 bases, and 6 bases stayed unmatched. CDR3 length: 14 residues. CDR1 and CDR2 from the germline V gene are SGDLS and YYNGEE. The CDR3 region has the DNA TGTGCCAGCAGCGATCCAGGGGGTGGCACTGAAGCTTTCTTT. Translated: CASSDPGGGTEAFF.

This chain connects TRBV7-2 to TRBJ1-2, with TRBD1 identical over 12 bases. V lost 5 bases to trimming and J lost 4 bases; unmatched junction nucleotides: 14. This CDR3 is built from 18 residues. Germline V gives CDR1 SGHTA, CDR2 FQGNSA. CDR3 sequence: CASSRRPGTGGASYGYTF. The CDR3 DNA sequence: TGTGCCAGCAGCCGCCGTCCCGGGACAGGGGGCGCCAGCTATGGCTACACCTTC.

The chain is built from TRBV6-5 and TRBJ1-1, with D possibly being TRBD1 (5 bases). The CDR3 extends over 15 amino acids. V lost 7 bases to trimming and J lost 5 bases, with 20 bases between them. Germline V lookup: CDR1 MNHEY, CDR2 SVGAGI. CDR3 region: CASIQRAGRETEAFF. The DNA for the CDR3 is TGTGCCAGCATCCAGCGGGCAGGGAGGGAGACTGAAGCTTTCTTT.

For this clone: At the DNA level, this CDR3 is encoded by other sequences in the same sample as well. J is TRBJ1-2 and V is TRBV4-1, with 9 nucleotides matching TRBD1. Germline CDR1 is MGHRA and CDR2 is YSYEKL. J gave up 4 bases and V 6 bases, and 9 bases lay outside the gene matches. This CDR3 has 15 amino acids. The CDR3 is CASSPTGGTSYGYTF. Written as DNA, the CDR3 is TGCGCCAGCAGTCCGACAGGGGGGACTAGCTATGGCTACACCTTC.

This clone appeared a few times. The rearrangement links TRBV5-1 to TRBJ1-6; no clear D. This CDR3 is 15 amino acids long. Trimming took 4 bases from V and 8 from J, leaving 16 bases between them. Germline V lookup: CDR1 SGHRS, CDR2 YFSETQ. The CDR3 protein is CASSAEGRKDSPLHF. Here the CDR3 DNA reads TGCGCCAGCAGCGCTGAAGGGAGGAAAGATTCACCCCTCCACTTT.

The table lists this clone with a count of one. The chain is built from TRBV6-5 and TRBJ2-5; TRBD1 agrees at 9 bases. The CDR3 is 13 amino acids. The junction had 3 bases not matched to a gene; V was cut back by 4 bases and J by 6 bases. Germline-derived CDR1 and CDR2 are MNHEY and SVGAGI. The CDR3 nucleotides read TGTGCCAGCAGTTCGGACAGGGGAAAGACCCAGTACTTC. The encoded protein is CASSSDRGKTQYF.

The chain links TRBV1 to TRBJ2-3; the table's D gene call, TRBD1, was not cross checked with the DNA. TRBV1 is given as a pseudogene. The CDR3 runs 17 residues. In nucleotides, the CDR3 is TGCACCAGCAGCCAGCGTCCCCAGGGGCGGCAGGCAGATACGCAGTATTTT. Amino acid sequence: CTSSQRPQGRQADTQYF.

CDR3 protein: CASSSGLYTGELFF. The CDR3 DNA sequence: TGTGCCAGCAGCTCGGGACTTTACACCGGGGAGCTGTTTTTT. This rearrangement joins TRBV5-5 to TRBJ2-2; possible D gene TRBD2, 6 bases. The CDR3 has 14 amino acids. CDR1 is SGHKS, CDR2 YYEKEE, per germline (reference sequence). The germline V and J ends were trimmed by 3 bases and 3 bases, with 9 bases remaining between them. The variable domain in full, completed from reference TRBV5-5 and TRBJ2-2, reads DAGVTQSPTHLIKTRGQQVTLRCSPISGHKSVSWYQQVLGQGPQFIFQYYEKEERGRGNFPDRFSARQFPNYSSELNVNALLLGDSALYLCASSSGLYTGELFFGEGSRLTVL.

The chain joins TRBV4-3 to TRBJ1-1; D is unclear. The V end lost 1 base, the J end lost 1 base, and 10 bases lay between the germline ends. The CDR3 covers 15 residues. Germline V gene lookup returns CDR1 LGHNA and CDR2 YSLEER. The CDR3 here is CASSQVRTSNTEAFF. CDR3 DNA: TGCGCCAGCAGCCAAGTGAGGACTTCGAACACTGAAGCTTTCTTT.

The rearrangement links TRBV10-1 to TRBJ2-3; D is undetermined. Germline lookup yields CDR1 WNHNN and CDR2 SYGVQD (reference sequence). This CDR3 is built from 15 residues. With 4 bases removed from V and 4 bases from J, the gap between germline ends came to 15 bases. Here the CDR3 reads CASSVRPSRADTQYF. DNA of the CDR3: TGCGCCAGCAGTGTCCGCCCCTCTAGAGCAGATACGCAGTATTTT.

The chain carries TRBV13 and TRBJ2-1; tentatively, D is TRBD1 (6 bases). The CDR3 extends over 15 amino acids. Germline V CDR1 and CDR2: PRHDT, FYEKMQ (reference sequence). V lost 6 bases, J lost 4 bases, and 16 bases lay in between. The CDR3 DNA follows: TGTGCCAGCAGTGGGGCAGGGGCCTCATACAATGAGCAGTTCTTC. It encodes CASSGAGASYNEQFF.

The J gene is TRBJ2-5, the V gene TRBV5-8; 9 bases are a match to TRBD1. The CDR3 spans 17 residues. V gave up 4 bases and J gave up 4 bases; unmatched junction bases: 14. CDR1 is SGHTS, CDR2 YDEGEE, per germline. The CDR3: CASSRGQGSWLGETQYF. CDR3 nucleotide sequence: TGTGCCAGCAGCCGGGGACAGGGTTCGTGGTTGGGAGAGACCCAGTACTTC.

This chain uses TRBV7-8 with TRBJ1-6; D is undetermined. Germline assignment: CDR1 SGHVS and CDR2 FQNEAQ. The V gene lost 5 bases and the J gene lost 8 bases, with 16 bases spanning the gap. CDR3 size: 15 residues. In DNA, the CDR3 is TGTGCCAGCAGCCCACTTGAGGGCCCCGATTCACCCCTCCACTTT. Translation: CASSPLEGPDSPLHF.

The V and J genes are TRBV19 and TRBJ2-7, with TRBD2 identical over 11 bases. The germline V gene has CDR1 LNHDA and CDR2 SQIVND (reference sequence). V dropped 6 bases and J dropped 2; count of bases not matched to a gene: 6. CDR3 length equals 15 residues. CDR3 nucleotides: TGTGCCAGTAGATCAACTAGCGGGGGCACCTACGAGCAGTACTTC. Its translation is CASRSTSGGTYEQYF.

The chain has TRBV7-9 and TRBJ2-7, with 7 bases fitting TRBD1. The V segment lost 5 bases and the J segment 5 bases; nucleotides outside the gene matches: 6. Germline V gene lookup returns CDR1 SEHNR and CDR2 FQNEAQ (reference sequence). The CDR3 runs to 13 residues. The CDR3 reads CASSRGQIHEQYV. The CDR3 nucleotides are TGTGCCAGCAGCCGGGGACAGATCCACGAGCAGTACGTC.

The chain uses TRBV4-3 and TRBJ1-2, with 7 nucleotides matching TRBD1. Germline V gene lookup returns CDR1 LGHNA and CDR2 YSLEER. The CDR3 extends over 15 amino acids. J gave up 4 bases and V 0 bases, and 5 bases lay outside the gene matches. CDR3 DNA sequence: TGCGCCAGCAGCCAAGACCCTCAGGGGGTCTATGGCTACACCTTC. Translated: CASSQDPQGVYGYTF.